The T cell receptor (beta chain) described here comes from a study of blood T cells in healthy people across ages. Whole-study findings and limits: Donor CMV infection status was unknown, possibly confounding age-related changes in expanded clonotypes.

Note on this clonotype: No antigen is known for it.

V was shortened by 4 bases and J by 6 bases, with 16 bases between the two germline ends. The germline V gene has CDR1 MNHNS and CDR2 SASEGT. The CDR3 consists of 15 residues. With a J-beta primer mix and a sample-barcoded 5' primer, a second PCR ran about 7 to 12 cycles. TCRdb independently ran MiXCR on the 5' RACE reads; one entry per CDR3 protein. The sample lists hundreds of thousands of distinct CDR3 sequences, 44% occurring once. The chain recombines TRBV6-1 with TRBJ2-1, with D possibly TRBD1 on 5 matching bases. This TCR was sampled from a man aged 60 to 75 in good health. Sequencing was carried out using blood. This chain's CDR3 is CASSALWTSFNEQFF. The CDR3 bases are TGTGCCAGCAGTGCCCTCTGGACAAGCTTCAATGAGCAGTTCTTC.